What follows are 15 T cell receptor beta chains derived from one specimen sequenced in a study of monozygotic twins with inflammatory bowel disease. TCRdb reprocessed the 5' RACE reads; each CDR3 protein has one entry and no DNA is given. There are under 200,000 distinct CDR3 sequences in the sample, with over 2.5% held by the top ten. Sequences were obtained from blood. These receptors all come from a human donor with ulcerative colitis or Crohn's disease, or a healthy co-twin of an affected twin (not recorded which).

This chain's CDR3 is CATSDWDYPGSYNEQFF. This rearrangement joins TRBV24-1 to TRBJ2-1; TCRdb calls TRBD2, which cannot be checked without DNA. Germline CDR1 is KGHDR and CDR2 is SFDVKD. This CDR3 has 17 amino acids.

The rearrangement joins TRBV7-2 to TRBJ1-2. CDR3 size: 13 residues. Germline V lookup: CDR1 SGHTA, CDR2 FQGNSA. The CDR3 sequence is CASSALPNYGYTF. The full variable domain, completed using reference TRBV7-2 and TRBJ1-2, is GAGVSQSPSNKVTEKGKDVELRCDPISGHTALYWYRQSLGQGLEFLIYFQGNSAPDKSGLPSDRFSAERTGGSVSTLTIQRTQQEDSAVYLCASSALPNYGYTFGSGTRLTVV.

The rearrangement joins TRBV7-6 to TRBJ2-1; TCRdb's assignment of TRBD2 cannot be checked, as there is no DNA. The CDR3 has 15 residues. Germline lookup yields CDR1 SGHVS and CDR2 FNYEAQ. This CDR3 is CASSPAATSVDEQFF.

The genes are TRBV9 and TRBJ1-1; TCRdb's D call of TRBD1 is untestable without DNA. The CDR3 runs 15 residues. Germline V lookup: CDR1 SGDLS, CDR2 YYNGEE. CDR3 amino acids: CASSPGGRSHIEAFF.

Here the CDR3 reads CASRDYAGLGEAFF. This chain joins TRBV7-8 and TRBJ1-1. The CDR3 spans 14 residues. Germline values: CDR1 SGHVS, CDR2 FQNEAQ.

The rearrangement uses TRBV20-1 and TRBJ1-4; checking the TCRdb D call of TRBD1 is not possible without DNA. The V gene's germline CDR1 is DFQATT and CDR2 SNEGSKA (reference sequence). The CDR3 runs 14 residues. CDR3 in amino acids: CSAPDRASNEKLFF.

The chain links TRBV12-3 or TRBV12-4 to TRBJ2-7. There are 14 residues in the CDR3. CDR3 protein: CASSLGQDSYEQYF.

This chain uses TRBV10-3 with TRBJ2-1. The CDR3 runs to 13 residues. Germline-derived CDR1 and CDR2 are ENHRY and SYGVKD. CDR3 loop: CAISGDRSNEQLF.

The chain recombines TRBV12-3 or TRBV12-4 with TRBJ2-1; the TRBD2 assignment by TCRdb is unverifiable without DNA. The CDR3 covers 16 residues. The CDR3 sequence: CASSLGGIGIYNEQFF.

The rearrangement joins TRBV27 to TRBJ2-1; TCRdb lists TRBD1, though no DNA is available to test this call. CDR3 length: 15 amino acids. CDR1 MNHEY and CDR2 SMNVEV come from the germline V gene (reference sequence). CDR3 amino acids: CASSFRDRGRNEQFF.

The V and J genes are TRBV28 and TRBJ1-1. The CDR3 has 14 residues. Looked up from germline, CDR1 is MDHEN and CDR2 is SYDVKM. CDR3: CASSFWGTNTEAFF.

This chain joins TRBV7-8 and TRBJ2-2. Germline V gene sequence: CDR1 SGHVS, CDR2 FQNEAQ. The CDR3 contains 16 residues. CDR3 loop: CASSLALARSTGELFF.

The genes are TRBV7-3 and TRBJ1-3; TCRdb calls TRBD1, which cannot be checked without DNA. The CDR3 spans 18 residues. CDR1 is SGHTA and CDR2 is FQGTGA in the germline V gene. CDR3 in amino acids: CASSLNVPGLGSGNTIYF.

This chain connects TRBV5-1 to TRBJ2-3; lacking DNA, the TRBD2 call made by TCRdb goes unchecked. Germline V gene lookup returns CDR1 SGHRS and CDR2 YFSETQ. The CDR3 spans 13 residues. CDR3 protein: CASSSLDTDTQYF.

The genes are TRBV7-9 and TRBJ1-4; TCRdb indicates TRBD1, and absent DNA this call remains unverified. Germline V lookup: CDR1 SEHNR, CDR2 FQNEAQ (reference sequence). There are 15 residues in the CDR3. CDR3 amino acids: CASSKTGGLAEKLFF.